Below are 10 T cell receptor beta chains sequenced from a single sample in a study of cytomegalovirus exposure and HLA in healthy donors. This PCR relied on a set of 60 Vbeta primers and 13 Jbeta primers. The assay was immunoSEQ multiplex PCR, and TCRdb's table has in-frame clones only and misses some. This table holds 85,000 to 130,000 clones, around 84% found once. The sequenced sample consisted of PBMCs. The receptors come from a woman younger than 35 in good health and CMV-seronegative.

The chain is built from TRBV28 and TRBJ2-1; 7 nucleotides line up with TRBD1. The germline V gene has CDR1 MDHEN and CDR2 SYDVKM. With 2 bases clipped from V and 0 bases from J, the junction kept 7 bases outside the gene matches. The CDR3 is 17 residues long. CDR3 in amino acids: CASSLTGVRTSYNEQFF. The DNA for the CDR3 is TGTGCCAGCAGTTTAACAGGGGTGCGTACCTCCTACAATGAGCAGTTCTTC.

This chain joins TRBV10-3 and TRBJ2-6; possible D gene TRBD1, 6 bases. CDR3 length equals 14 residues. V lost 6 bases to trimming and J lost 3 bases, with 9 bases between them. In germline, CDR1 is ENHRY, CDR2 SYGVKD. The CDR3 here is CAISQGIGANVLTF. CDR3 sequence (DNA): TGTGCCATCAGCCAGGGGATTGGGGCCAACGTCCTGACTTTC.

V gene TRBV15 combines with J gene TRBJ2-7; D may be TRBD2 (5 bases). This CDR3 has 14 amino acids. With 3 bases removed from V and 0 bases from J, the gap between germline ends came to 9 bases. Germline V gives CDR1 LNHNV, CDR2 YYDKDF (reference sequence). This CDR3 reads CATSSREFSYEQYF. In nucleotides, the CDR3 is TGTGCCACCAGCAGTAGGGAGTTCTCCTACGAGCAGTACTTC.

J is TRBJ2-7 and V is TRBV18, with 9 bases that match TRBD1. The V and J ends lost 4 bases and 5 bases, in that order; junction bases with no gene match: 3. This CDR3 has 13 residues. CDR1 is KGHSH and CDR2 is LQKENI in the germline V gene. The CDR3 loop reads CASSQGQGNEQYF. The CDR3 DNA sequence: TGTGCCAGCTCACAGGGACAGGGTAACGAGCAGTACTTC.

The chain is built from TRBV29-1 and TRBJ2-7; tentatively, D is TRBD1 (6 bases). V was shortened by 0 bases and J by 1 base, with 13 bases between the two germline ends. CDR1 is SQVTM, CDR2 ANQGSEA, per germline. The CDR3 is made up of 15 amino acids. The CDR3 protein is CSVEEVARGSYEQYF. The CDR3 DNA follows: TGCAGCGTTGAAGAAGTGGCCAGGGGTTCCTACGAGCAGTACTTC.

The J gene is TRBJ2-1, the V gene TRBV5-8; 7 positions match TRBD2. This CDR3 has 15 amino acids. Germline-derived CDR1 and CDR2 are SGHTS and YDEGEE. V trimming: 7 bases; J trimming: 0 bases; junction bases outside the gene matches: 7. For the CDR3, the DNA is TGTGCCAGCTGCACTAGCGTGAGCTCCTACAATGAGCAGTTCTTC. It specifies CASCTSVSSYNEQFF. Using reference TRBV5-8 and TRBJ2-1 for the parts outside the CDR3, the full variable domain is EAGVTQSPTHLIKTRGQQATLRCSPISGHTSVYWYQQALGLGLQFLLWYDEGEERNRGNFPPRFSGRQFPNYSSELNVNALELEDSALYLCASCTSVSSYNEQFFGPGTRLTVL.

In nucleotides, the CDR3 is TGCGCCAGCAGCCAAGATCCGGGTCGCCTTCTCTACGAGCAGTACTTC. Protein sequence: CASSQDPGRLLYEQYF. The J gene is TRBJ2-7, the V gene TRBV4-1; D ambiguous. This CDR3 region has 16 residues. Trimming took 0 bases from V and 3 from J, leaving 15 bases between them. CDR1 is MGHRA, CDR2 YSYEKL, per germline.

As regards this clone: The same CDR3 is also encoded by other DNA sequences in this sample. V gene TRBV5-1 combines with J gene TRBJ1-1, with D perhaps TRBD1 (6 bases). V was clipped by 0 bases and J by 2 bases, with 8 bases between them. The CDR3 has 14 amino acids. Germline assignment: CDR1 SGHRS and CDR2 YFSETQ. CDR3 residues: CASSLVQGNTEAFF. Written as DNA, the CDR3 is TGCGCCAGCAGCTTGGTACAGGGTAACACTGAAGCTTTCTTT.

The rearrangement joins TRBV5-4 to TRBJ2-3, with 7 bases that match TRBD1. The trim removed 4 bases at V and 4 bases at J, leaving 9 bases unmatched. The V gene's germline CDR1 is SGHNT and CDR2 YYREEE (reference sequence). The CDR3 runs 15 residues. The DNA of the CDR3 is TGTGCCAGCAGCGGAGGAAGGGGGCGAGCAGATACGCAGTATTTT. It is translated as CASSGGRGRADTQYF.

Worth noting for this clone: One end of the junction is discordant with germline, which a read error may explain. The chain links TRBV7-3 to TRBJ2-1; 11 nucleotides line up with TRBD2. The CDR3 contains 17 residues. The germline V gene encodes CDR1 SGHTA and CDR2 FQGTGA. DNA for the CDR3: TGTGCCGGCAGGGGGACTAGCGGTTCTCTAACCTACAATGAGCAGTTCTTC. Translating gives CAGRGTSGSLTYNEQFF.